The rows below give T cell receptor beta chains drawn from one sample of a study of memory CD4+ T cells and cytomegalovirus serostatus. Some clones are missing from TCRdb's copy, which holds only in-frame ones; the method was immunoSEQ multiplex PCR. The table includes roughly 49,000 clones, under 90% detected once. Material: memory CD4+ T cells from blood. Receptor source: an adult in good health and CMV-seronegative. Each CDR3 is given with its conserved first and last residue. The D gene is left open where the match is weak. Not every row has a clone size; where given, it reads once, few, many or a size class.

TRBJ1-6 medium-sized . TRBV18 CASSPQVADNSPLHF TGTGCCAGCTCACCACAGGTCGCTGATAATTCACCCCTCCACTTT
TRBJ1-4 . . TRBV21-1 CASSKVGGNNEKLFF TGTGCCAGCAGCAAAGTGGGCGGGAATAATGAAAAACTGTTTTTT
TRBJ2-7 . . TRBV7-8 CASSLGLRGVVYEQYF TGTGCCAGCAGCTTAGGTCTCAGGGGGGTTGTCTACGAGCAGTACTTC
TRBJ2-5 . TRBD1 TRBV29-1 CSVGQGPQETQYF TGCAGCGTTGGACAGGGACCCCAAGAGACCCAGTACTTC
TRBJ2-1 . . TRBV11-3 CASSLDQAGSSSYNEQFF TGTGCCAGCAGCTTAGATCAAGCAGGGTCGAGCTCCTACAATGAGCAGTTCTTC
TRBJ2-4 . . TRBV29-1 CSVVTGAKNIQYF TGCAGCGTTGTAACGGGGGCCAAAAACATTCAGTACTTC
TRBJ2-7 . TRBD1 TRBV5-5 CASSSWRTGGNEQYF TGTGCCAGCAGCTCCTGGAGGACAGGGGGGAATGAGCAGTACTTC
TRBJ1-4 . . TRBV2 CASKNGVGVNEKLFF TGTGCCAGCAAGAATGGGGTTGGAGTCAATGAAAAACTGTTTTTT
TRBJ2-5 . TRBD1 TRBV6-5 CASSSTGTATAQYF TGTGCCAGCAGCTCCACCGGGACAGCGACGGCCCAGTACTTC
TRBJ1-5 . . TRBV7-9 CASSLGGGGNQPQHF TGTGCCAGCAGCTTAGGAGGGGGAGGCAATCAGCCCCAGCATTTT
TRBJ2-2 once TRBD2 TRBV10-3 CAISEGFSGGRYAGELFF TGTGCCATCAGTGAAGGTTTTAGCGGGGGGCGTTACGCCGGGGAGCTGTTTTTT
TRBJ2-7 . . TRBV5-4 CASSLSGRNEQYF TGTGCCAGCAGCTTGTCAGGGAGGAACGAGCAGTACTTC
TRBJ1-4 . . TRBV28 CASSLGTTNEKLFF TGTGCCAGCAGTTTAGGAACGACTAATGAAAAACTGTTTTTT
TRBJ1-2 . . TRBV4-1 CASSQSAPSNYGYTF TGCGCCAGCAGCCAATCGGCGCCATCTAACTATGGCTACACCTTC
TRBJ2-5 once TRBD1 TRBV5-1 CASSLWTGGGETQYF TGCGCCAGCAGCCTTTGGACAGGGGGTGGAGAGACCCAGTACTTC
TRBJ2-3 . TRBD2 TRBV19 CASSMGSGEGTDTQYF TGTGCCAGTAGTATGGGGAGCGGGGAAGGGACAGATACGCAGTATTTT
TRBJ1-1 . TRBD1 TRBV27 CASSSWTGRTEAFF TGTGCCAGCAGTTCATGGACAGGGAGAACTGAAGCTTTCTTT
TRBJ2-1 once . TRBV25-1 CASRDLLGYYEQFF TGTGCCAGCAGGGACCTACTGGGGTACTATGAGCAGTTCTTC
TRBJ1-2 . . TRBV28 CASSPQGIVGYTF TGTGCCAGCAGTCCACAGGGCATCGTTGGCTACACCTTC
TRBJ1-6 . . TRBV19 CASSILRQVKNSPLHF TGTGCCAGTAGTATTTTGAGACAGGTGAAAAATTCACCCCTCCACTTT
TRBJ1-1 once . TRBV19 CASSISRGTEAFF TGTGCCAGTAGTATTTCTCGAGGCACTGAAGCTTTCTTT
TRBJ2-1 . . TRBV12-1 CASGQDPDYGDEQFF TGTGCCAGCGGACAGGACCCGGACTATGGCGATGAGCAGTTCTTC
TRBJ1-2 once . TRBV28 CASSPDLLHYGYTF TGTGCCAGCAGTCCGGATCTCTTGCACTATGGCTACACCTTC
TRBJ2-1 once . TRBV9 CASSVGDGHPLNNEQFF TGTGCCAGCAGCGTAGGGGATGGGCACCCGTTGAACAATGAGCAGTTCTTC
TRBJ2-3 . . TRBV7-2 CASSFDLQHTQYF TGTGCCAGCAGCTTCGACCTGCAACATACGCAGTATTTT
TRBJ2-7 . TRBD2 TRBV5-1 CASSPKRGGQPEQYF TGCGCCAGCAGCCCCAAGCGGGGGGGCCAACCCGAGCAGTACTTC
TRBJ1-1 . . TRBV10-3 CAISDGVSTEAFF TGTGCCATCAGTGATGGAGTTTCCACTGAAGCTTTCTTT
TRBJ2-7 . . TRBV18 CASSPVADRTYEQYF TGTGCCAGCTCACCCGTGGCGGACAGAACCTACGAGCAGTACTTC
TRBJ2-7 . . TRBV12-1 CASRRLPGLAGGPYEQYF TGTGCCAGCAGACGCTTGCCGGGACTAGCGGGGGGGCCCTACGAGCAGTACTTC
TRBJ2-7 . . TRBV2 CASSGQGFGEQYF TGTGCCAGCAGTGGTCAGGGGTTCGGCGAGCAGTACTTC
TRBJ2-6 . TRBD1 TRBV5-6 CASSRRDRGRGGANVLTF TGTGCCAGCAGCCGCCGGGACAGGGGGCGCGGTGGGGCCAACGTCCTGACTTTC
TRBJ1-2 few . TRBV2 CASSRGRADTNYGYTF TGTGCCAGCAGTAGGGGCAGGGCTGACACTAACTATGGCTACACCTTC
TRBJ1-3 once TRBD1 TRBV10-3 CAVTGAGNTIYF TGTGCCGTCACAGGGGCTGGAAACACCATATATTTT
TRBJ2-3 few . TRBV7-9 CASSLARGDLTDTQYF TGTGCCAGCAGCTTAGCGAGGGGGGACCTCACAGATACGCAGTATTTT
TRBJ2-2 . . TRBV19 CASTLYGRGASGELFF TGTGCCAGTACCTTATATGGAAGGGGAGCATCCGGGGAGCTGTTTTTT
TRBJ2-2 . . TRBV7-7 CASSSSGVGGELFF TGTGCCAGCAGCTCCTCGGGGGTAGGCGGGGAGCTGTTTTTT
TRBJ2-3 . . TRBV4-3 CASSQGARHSTDTQYF TGCGCCAGCAGCCAAGGCGCTAGACATAGCACAGATACGCAGTATTTT
TRBJ1-5 once . TRBV2 CASSDYLVSNQPQHF TGTGCCAGCAGTGACTATCTAGTTAGCAATCAGCCCCAGCATTTT
TRBJ1-6 . . TRBV6-1 CASSDRTGGSPLHF TGTGCCAGCAGTGACAGGACTGGGGGCTCACCCCTCCACTTT